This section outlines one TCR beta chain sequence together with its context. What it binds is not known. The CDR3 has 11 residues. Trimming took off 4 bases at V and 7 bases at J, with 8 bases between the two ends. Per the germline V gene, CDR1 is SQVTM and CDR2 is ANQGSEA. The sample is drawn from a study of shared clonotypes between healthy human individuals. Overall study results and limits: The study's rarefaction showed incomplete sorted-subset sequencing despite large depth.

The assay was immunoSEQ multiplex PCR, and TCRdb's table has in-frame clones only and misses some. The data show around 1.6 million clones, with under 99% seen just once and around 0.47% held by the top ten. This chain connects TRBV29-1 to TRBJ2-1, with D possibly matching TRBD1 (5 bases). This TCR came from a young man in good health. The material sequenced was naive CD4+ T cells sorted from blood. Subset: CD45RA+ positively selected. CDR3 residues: CSVGRTNEQFF. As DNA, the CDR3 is TGCAGCGTTGGAAGGACAAATGAGCAGTTCTTC.